This TCR beta chain was identified during a study of shared clonotypes between healthy human individuals. Each subset's genomic DNA was shared equally among a number of immunoSEQ plates. The repertoire was sequenced with immunoSEQ multiplex PCR; TCRdb's copy has only in-frame clones and lacks some. The profile shows over a million clones, about 84% of them singletons. CDR3 length equals 18 residues. Germline V gene sequence: CDR1 SGHRS, CDR2 YFSETQ. Trimming pared 1 base from V and 2 bases from J, leaving 21 bases between. To note about this clone: Antigen: not known.

Into CD45RA+ naive and CD45RA-negative memory subsets, the CD4+ cells were split. Study outcomes and limitations: The four-donor shared clonotypes exceeded non-shared clonotypes in generation probability, with non-shared ones scoring lower. Generally, naive subsets came out with larger estimated richness than memory subsets.

The TCR sequence derives from a young man in good health. Some clones in this sample may be carry-over from other donors' samples. Sequencing was performed on memory CD4+ T cells from PBMCs. Subset noted: CD45RA-negative fraction. The chain uses TRBV5-1 and TRBJ2-5, with a possible D match to TRBD2 (5 bases). For the CDR3, the DNA is TGCGCCAGCAGCTTGTCCCGTTTTCCGGGGATCGAACAAGAGACCCAGTACTTC. Residues: CASSLSRFPGIEQETQYF.